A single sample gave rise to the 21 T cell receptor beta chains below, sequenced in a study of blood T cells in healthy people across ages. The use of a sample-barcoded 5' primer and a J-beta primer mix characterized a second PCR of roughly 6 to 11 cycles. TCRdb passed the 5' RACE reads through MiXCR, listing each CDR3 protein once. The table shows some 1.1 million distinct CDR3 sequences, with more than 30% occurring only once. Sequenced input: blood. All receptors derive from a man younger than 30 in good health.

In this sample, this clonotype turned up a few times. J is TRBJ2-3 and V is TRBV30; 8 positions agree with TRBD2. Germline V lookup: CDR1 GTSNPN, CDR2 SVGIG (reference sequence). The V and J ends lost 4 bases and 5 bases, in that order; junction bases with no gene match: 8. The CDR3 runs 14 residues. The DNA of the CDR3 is TGTGCCTGGATGGTTAGCGGGGCTTTAGATACGCAGTATTTT. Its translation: CAWMVSGALDTQYF.

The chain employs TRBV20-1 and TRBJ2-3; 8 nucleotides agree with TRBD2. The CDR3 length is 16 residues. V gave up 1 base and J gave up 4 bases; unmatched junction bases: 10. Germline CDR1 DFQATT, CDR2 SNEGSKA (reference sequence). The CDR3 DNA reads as TGCAGTGCTAGAGGGGCTAGCGGGTCTCCCCCAGATACGCAGTATTTT. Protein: CSARGASGSPPDTQYF.

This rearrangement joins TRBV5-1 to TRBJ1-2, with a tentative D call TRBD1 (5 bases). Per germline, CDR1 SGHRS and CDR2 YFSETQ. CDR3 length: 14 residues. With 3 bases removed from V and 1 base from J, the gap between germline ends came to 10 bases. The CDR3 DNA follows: TGCGCCAGCAGCTCAGGGATCATTAACTATGGCTACACCTTC. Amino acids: CASSSGIINYGYTF.

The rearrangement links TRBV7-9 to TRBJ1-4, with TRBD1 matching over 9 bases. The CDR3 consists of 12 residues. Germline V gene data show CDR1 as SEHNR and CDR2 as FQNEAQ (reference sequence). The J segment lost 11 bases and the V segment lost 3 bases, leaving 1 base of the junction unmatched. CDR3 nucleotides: TGTGCCAGCAGCTTCGACAGGGGGAAACTGTTTTTT. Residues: CASSFDRGKLFF.

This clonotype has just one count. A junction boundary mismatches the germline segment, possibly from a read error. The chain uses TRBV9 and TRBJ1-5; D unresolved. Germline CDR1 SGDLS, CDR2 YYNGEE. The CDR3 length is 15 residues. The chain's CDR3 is CAGSVGGDSNQPQHF. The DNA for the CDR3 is TGTGCCGGCAGCGTAGGTGGTGATAGCAATCAGCCCCAGCATTTT.

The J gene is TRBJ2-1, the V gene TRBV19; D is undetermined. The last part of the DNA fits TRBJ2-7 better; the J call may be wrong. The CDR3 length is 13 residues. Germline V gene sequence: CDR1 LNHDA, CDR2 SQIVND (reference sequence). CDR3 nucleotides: TGTGCCAGTAGTATAGCCGCCTACAATGAGCAGTACTTC. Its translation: CASSIAAYNEQYF.

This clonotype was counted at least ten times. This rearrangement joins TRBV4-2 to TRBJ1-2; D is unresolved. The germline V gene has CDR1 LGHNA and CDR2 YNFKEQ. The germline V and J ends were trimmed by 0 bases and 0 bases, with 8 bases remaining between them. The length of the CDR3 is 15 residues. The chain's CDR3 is CASSQDQVANYGYTF. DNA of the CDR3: TGTGCCAGCAGCCAAGATCAGGTCGCTAACTATGGCTACACCTTC.

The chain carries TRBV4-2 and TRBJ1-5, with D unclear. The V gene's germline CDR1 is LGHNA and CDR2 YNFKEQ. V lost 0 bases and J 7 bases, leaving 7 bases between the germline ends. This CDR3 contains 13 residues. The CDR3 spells CASSQDQAQPQHF. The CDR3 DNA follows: TGTGCCAGCAGCCAAGATCAGGCCCAGCCCCAGCATTTT.

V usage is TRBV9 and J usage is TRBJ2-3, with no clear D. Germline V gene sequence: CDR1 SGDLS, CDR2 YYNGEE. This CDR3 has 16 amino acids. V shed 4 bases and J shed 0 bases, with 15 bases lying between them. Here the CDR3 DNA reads TGTGCCAGCAGCACACGACATTCGTCTAGCACAGATACGCAGTATTTT. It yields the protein CASSTRHSSSTDTQYF.

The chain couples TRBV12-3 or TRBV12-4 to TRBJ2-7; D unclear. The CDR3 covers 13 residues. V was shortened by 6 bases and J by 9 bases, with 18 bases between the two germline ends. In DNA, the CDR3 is TGTGCCAGCAGGGTACTGGACGGCCTGGGGCAGTACTTC. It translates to CASRVLDGLGQYF.

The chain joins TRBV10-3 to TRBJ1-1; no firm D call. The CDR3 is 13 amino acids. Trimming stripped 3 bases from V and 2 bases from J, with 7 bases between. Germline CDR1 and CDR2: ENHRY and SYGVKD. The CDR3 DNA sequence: TGTGCCATCAGTGAACTCCTTAACACTGAAGCTTTCTTT. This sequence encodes CAISELLNTEAFF.

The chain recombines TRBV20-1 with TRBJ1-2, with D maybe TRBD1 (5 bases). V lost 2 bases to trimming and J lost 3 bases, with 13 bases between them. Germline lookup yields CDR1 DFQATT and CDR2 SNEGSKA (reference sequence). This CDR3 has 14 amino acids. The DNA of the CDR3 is TGCAGTGCTAGAATTCAGCAGGGAGACTATGGCTACACCTTC. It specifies CSARIQQGDYGYTF.

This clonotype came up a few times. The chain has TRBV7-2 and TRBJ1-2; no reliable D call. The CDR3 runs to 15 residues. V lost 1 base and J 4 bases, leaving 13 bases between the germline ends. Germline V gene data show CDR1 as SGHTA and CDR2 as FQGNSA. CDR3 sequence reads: CASSLGSGSAYGYTF. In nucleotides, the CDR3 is TGTGCCAGCAGCTTAGGATCGGGGTCGGCCTATGGCTACACCTTC.

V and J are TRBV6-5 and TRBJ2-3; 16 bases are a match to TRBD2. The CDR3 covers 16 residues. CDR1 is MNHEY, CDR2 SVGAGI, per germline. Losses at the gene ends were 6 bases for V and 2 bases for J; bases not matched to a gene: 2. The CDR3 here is CASSGTSGGDTDTQYF. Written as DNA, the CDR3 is TGTGCCAGCAGCGGGACTAGCGGGGGGGACACAGATACGCAGTATTTT.

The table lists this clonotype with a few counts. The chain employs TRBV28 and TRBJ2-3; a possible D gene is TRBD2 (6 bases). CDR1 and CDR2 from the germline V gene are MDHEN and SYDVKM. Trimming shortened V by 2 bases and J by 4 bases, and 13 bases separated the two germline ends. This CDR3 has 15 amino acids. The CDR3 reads CASSLELAGSDTQYF. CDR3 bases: TGTGCCAGCAGTTTAGAGTTGGCGGGGTCAGATACGCAGTATTTT.

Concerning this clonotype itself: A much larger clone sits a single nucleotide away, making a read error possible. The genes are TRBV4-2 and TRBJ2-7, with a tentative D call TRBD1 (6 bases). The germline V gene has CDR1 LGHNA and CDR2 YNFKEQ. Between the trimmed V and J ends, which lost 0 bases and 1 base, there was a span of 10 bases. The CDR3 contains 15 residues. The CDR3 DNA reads TGTGCCAGCAGCCAAGATGTGGACAGTTCCTACGAGCAGTACTTC. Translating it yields CASSQDVDSSYEQYF.

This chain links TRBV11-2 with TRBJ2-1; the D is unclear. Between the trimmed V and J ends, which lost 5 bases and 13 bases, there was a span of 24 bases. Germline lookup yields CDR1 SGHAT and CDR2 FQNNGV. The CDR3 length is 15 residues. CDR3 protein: CASSTTFGNQETQFF. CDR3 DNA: TGTGCCAGCAGCACTACGTTTGGGAACCAAGAGACCCAGTTCTTC.

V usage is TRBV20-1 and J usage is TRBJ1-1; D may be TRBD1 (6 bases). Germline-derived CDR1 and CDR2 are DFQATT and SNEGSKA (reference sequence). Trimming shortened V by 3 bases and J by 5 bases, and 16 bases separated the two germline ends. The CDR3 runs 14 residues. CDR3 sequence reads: CSAREALGATEAFF. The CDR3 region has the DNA TGCAGTGCTAGGGAGGCATTGGGGGCTACTGAAGCTTTCTTT.

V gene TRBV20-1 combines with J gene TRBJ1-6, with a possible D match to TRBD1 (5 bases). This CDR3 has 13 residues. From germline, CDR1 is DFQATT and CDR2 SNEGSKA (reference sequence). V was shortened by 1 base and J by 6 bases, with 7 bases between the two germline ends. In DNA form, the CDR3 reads TGCAGTGCTAGAGTGGGGCCTAATTCACCCCTCCACTTT. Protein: CSARVGPNSPLHF.

DNA for the CDR3: TGCGCCAGCAGCCAGCCCCCTTGGGATACGCAGTATTTT. As protein: CASSQPPWDTQYF. This chain joins TRBV4-1 and TRBJ2-3; no firm D call. Trimming stripped 3 bases from V and 6 bases from J, with 10 bases between. Germline CDR1 reads MGHRA; CDR2 reads YSYEKL. The CDR3 contains 13 residues.

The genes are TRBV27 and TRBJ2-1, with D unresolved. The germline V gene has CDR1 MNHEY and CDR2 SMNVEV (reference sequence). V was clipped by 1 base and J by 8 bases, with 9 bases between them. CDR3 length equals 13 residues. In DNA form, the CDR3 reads TGTGCCAGCAGTTTATTGGTGCGTCATGAGCAGTTCTTC. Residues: CASSLLVRHEQFF.